The source of this T cell receptor (beta chain) is a study of PD-L1 blockade in urothelial cancer. The repertoire was sequenced with immunoSEQ multiplex PCR; TCRdb's copy has only in-frame clones and lacks some. This sample has about 74,000 clones, with roughly 80% found just once. There are 15 residues in the CDR3. Trimming cost V 1 base and J 4 bases, with 13 bases left between them. Germline CDR1 is LNHDA and CDR2 is SQIVND (reference sequence). Here the sequenced sample was PBMCs, taken around atezolizumab (anti-PD-L1) treatment. The rearrangement joins TRBV19 to TRBJ1-2; TRBD1 is a possible D gene (5 bases). This TCR came from a man in his 70s with urothelial cancer. DNA for the CDR3: TGTGCCAGTAGTATAGGGGGCCAGAGTTTCTATGGCTACACCTTC. Protein sequence: CASSIGGQSFYGYTF.